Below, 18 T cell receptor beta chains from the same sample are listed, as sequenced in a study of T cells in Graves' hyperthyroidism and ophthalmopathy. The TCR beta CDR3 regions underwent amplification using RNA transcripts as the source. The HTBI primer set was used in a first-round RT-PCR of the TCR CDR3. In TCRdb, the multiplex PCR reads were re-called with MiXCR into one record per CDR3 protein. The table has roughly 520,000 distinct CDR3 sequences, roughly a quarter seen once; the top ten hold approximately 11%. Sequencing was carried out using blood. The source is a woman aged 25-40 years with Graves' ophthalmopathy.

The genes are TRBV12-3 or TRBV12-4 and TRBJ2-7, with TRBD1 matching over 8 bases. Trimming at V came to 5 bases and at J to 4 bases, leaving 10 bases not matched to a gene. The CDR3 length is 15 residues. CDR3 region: CASSPRQGYAYEQYF. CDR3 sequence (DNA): TGTGCCAGCAGTCCTCGACAGGGGTACGCGTACGAGCAGTACTTC.

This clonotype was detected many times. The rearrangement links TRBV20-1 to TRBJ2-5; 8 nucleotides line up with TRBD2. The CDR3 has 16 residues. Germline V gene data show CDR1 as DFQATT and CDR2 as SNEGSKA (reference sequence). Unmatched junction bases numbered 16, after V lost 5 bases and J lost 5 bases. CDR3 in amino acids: CSAASRAGALWETQYF. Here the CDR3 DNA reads TGCAGTGCTGCCTCCCGAGCGGGGGCCTTATGGGAGACCCAGTACTTC.

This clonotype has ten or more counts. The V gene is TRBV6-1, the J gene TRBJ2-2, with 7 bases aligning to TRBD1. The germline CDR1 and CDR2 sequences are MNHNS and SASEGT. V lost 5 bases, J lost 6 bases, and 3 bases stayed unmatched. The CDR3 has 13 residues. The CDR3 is CASSPQGAGELFF. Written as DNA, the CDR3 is TGTGCCAGCAGTCCTCAGGGGGCCGGGGAGCTGTTTTTT.

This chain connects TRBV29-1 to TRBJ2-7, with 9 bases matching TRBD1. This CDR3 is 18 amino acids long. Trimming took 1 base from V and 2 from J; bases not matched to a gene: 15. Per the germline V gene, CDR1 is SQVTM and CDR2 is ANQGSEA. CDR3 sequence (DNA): TGCAGCGTTGAAGTTAATCCCGGGACAGGGTTCGGAACCTACGAGCAGTACTTC. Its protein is CSVEVNPGTGFGTYEQYF.

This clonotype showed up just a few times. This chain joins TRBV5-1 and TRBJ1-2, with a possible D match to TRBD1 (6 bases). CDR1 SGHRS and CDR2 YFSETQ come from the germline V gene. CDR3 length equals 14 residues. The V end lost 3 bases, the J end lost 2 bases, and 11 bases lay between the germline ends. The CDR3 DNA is TGCGCCAGCAGCTCCACAGGGCGAAACTATGGCTACACCTTC. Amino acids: CASSSTGRNYGYTF.

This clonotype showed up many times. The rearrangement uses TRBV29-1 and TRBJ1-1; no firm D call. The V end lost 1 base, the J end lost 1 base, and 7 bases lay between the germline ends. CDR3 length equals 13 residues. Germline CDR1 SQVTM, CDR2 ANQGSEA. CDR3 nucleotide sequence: TGCAGCGTTGAAGTGAGGAAGAACACTGAAGCTTTCTTT. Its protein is CSVEVRKNTEAFF.

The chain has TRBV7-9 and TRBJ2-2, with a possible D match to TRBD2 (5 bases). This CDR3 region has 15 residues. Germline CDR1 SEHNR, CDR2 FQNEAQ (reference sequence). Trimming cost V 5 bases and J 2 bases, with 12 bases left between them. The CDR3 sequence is CASSLGGYNTGELFF. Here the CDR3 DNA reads TGTGCCAGCAGCCTTGGAGGATATAACACCGGGGAGCTGTTTTTT.

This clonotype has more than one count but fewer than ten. The CDR3 loop reads CASSLEALTVGEQYF. DNA of the CDR3: TGCGCCAGCAGCTTGGAGGCGTTAACGGTCGGCGAGCAGTACTTC. V and J are TRBV5-1 and TRBJ2-7; no firm D call. V lost 0 bases, J lost 6 bases, and 16 bases lay in between. CDR1 is SGHRS and CDR2 is YFSETQ in the germline V gene. This CDR3 has 15 amino acids.

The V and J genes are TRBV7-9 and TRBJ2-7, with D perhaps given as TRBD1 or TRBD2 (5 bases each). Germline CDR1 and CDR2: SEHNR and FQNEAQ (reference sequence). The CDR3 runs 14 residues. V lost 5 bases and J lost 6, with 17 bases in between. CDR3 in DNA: TGTGCCAGCAGCCCAGAGGGACCCCTCTCCGAGCAGTACTTC. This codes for CASSPEGPLSEQYF.

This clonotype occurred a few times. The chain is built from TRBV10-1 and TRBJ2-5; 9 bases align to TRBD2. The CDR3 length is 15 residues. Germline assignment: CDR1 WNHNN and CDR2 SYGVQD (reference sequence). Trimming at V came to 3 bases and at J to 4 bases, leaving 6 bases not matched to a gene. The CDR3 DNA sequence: TGCGCCAGCAGTGATGGCGGGGGGGCTGGAGAGACCCAGTACTTC. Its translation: CASSDGGGAGETQYF.

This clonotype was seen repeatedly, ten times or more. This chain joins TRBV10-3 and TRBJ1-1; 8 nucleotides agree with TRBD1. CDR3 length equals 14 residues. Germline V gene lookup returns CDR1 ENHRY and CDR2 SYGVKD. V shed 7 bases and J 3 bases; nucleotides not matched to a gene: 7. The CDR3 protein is CAITGQGGDTEAFF. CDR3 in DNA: TGTGCCATCACTGGACAGGGAGGGGACACTGAAGCTTTCTTT.

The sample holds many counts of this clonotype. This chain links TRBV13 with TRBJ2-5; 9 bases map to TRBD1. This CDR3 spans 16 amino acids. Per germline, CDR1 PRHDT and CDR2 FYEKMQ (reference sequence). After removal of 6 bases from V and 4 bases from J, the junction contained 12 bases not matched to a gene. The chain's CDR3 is CASSSIALGQGETQYF. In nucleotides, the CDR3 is TGTGCCAGCAGTTCAATAGCCCTGGGACAGGGAGAGACCCAGTACTTC.

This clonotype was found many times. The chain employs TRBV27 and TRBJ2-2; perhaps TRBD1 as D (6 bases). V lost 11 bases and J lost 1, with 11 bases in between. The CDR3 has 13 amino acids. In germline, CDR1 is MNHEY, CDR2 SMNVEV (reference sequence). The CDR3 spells CASGERNTGELFF. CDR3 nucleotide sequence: TGTGCCTCAGGGGAGCGGAACACCGGGGAGCTGTTTTTT.

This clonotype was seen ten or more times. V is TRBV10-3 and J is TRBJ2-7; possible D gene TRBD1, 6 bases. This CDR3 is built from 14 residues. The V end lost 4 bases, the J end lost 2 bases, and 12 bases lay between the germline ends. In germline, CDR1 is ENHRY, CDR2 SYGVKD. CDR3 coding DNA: TGTGCCATCAGTGGACAGGTAGACACCTACGAGCAGTACTTC. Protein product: CAISGQVDTYEQYF.

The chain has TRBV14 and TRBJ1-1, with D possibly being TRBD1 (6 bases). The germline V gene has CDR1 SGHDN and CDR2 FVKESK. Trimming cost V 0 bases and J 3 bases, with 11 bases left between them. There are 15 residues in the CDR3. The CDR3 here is CASSQEQGEYTEAFF. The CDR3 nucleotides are TGTGCCAGCAGCCAAGAACAGGGAGAATACACTGAAGCTTTCTTT.

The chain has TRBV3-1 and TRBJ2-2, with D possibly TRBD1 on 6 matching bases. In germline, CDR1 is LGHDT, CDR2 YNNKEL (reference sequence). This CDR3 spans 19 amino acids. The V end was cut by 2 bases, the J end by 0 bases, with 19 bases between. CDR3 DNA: TGTGCCAGCAGCCAATTGGGGCAGGGGTTTCCAGCGAACACCGGGGAGCTGTTTTTT. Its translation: CASSQLGQGFPANTGELFF.

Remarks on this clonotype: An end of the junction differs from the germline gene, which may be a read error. CDR3 sequence (DNA): TGTGCCAGTAGTATTGGGAACATTAAGTACTTC. Translation: CASSIGNIKYF. This sequence joins TRBV19 and TRBJ2-4; D call uncertain. The CDR3 has 11 residues. Germline CDR1 reads LNHDA; CDR2 reads SQIVND (reference sequence). The full variable domain, its missing parts supplied by reference TRBV19 and TRBJ2-4, is DGGITQSPKYLFRKEGQNVTLSCEQNLNHDAMYWYRQDPGQGLRLIYYSQIVNDFQKGDIAEGYSVSREKKESFPLTVTSAQKNPTAFYLCASSIGNIKYFGAGTRLSVL.

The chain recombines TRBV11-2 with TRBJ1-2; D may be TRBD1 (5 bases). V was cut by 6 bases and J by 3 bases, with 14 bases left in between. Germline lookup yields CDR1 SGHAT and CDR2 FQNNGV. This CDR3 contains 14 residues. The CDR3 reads CASSTGARDYGYTF. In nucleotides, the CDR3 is TGTGCCAGCAGTACAGGTGCTCGTGACTATGGCTACACCTTC.